The rows below give T cell receptor beta chains drawn from one sample of a study of shared clonotypes between healthy human individuals. Measured with immunoSEQ multiplex PCR; TCRdb has only the in-frame clones, and not every one. The data show about 590,000 clones, with about 95% seen just once and 0.095% to 0.12% held by the top ten. Sequences were obtained from naive CD8+ T cells sorted from blood. These receptors all stem from a woman aged 25 to 45 in good health. The CDR3 runs from the conserved cysteine through the conserved F or W. Each record gives: D gene, V gene, J gene, clone size, CDR3 length, CDR3 protein, CDR3 DNA. D genes are given only for firm matches. Size tells how often a clone was seen (once, few, many) or the class of an expanded clone, and some rows leave it out.

D: .; V: TRBV7-6; J: TRBJ2-1; size: .; length: 15; CDR3: CASSLDKGLNNEQFF; DNA: TGTGCCAGCAGCTTAGATAAGGGTCTCAACAATGAGCAGTTCTTC
D: .; V: TRBV9; J: TRBJ2-7; size: .; length: 14; CDR3: CASSVAGSQYEQYF; DNA: TGTGCCAGCAGCGTAGCGGGAAGTCAATACGAGCAGTACTTC
D: .; V: TRBV9; J: TRBJ2-3; size: .; length: 17; CDR3: CASSVAGMELWTDTQYF; DNA: TGTGCCAGCAGCGTAGCTGGGATGGAGTTGTGGACAGATACGCAGTATTTT
D: .; V: TRBV6-1; J: TRBJ2-1; size: .; length: 11; CDR3: CASSEAIEQFF; DNA: TGTGCCAGCAGTGAGGCAATTGAGCAGTTCTTC
D: .; V: TRBV6-5; J: TRBJ1-5; size: once; length: 13; CDR3: CASSWAWNQPQHF; DNA: TGTGCCAGCAGTTGGGCCTGGAATCAGCCCCAGCATTTT
D: .; V: TRBV4-1; J: TRBJ2-3; size: .; length: 16; CDR3: CASSQGLAKSTDTQYF; DNA: TGCGCCAGCAGCCAGGGGCTAGCGAAAAGCACAGATACGCAGTATTTT
D: .; V: TRBV7-9; J: TRBJ2-7; size: .; length: 16; CDR3: CASSLPLTRVPYEQYF; DNA: TGTGCCAGCAGCCTTCCGCTTACCAGGGTTCCCTACGAGCAGTACTTC
D: .; V: TRBV27; J: TRBJ1-1; size: .; length: 14; CDR3: CASSSGVLNTEAFF; DNA: TGTGCCAGCAGTTCGGGGGTGTTGAACACTGAAGCTTTCTTT
D: .; V: TRBV29-1; J: TRBJ2-1; size: .; length: 14; CDR3: CSLAGVGTYNEQFF; DNA: TGCAGCCTCGCTGGGGTGGGGACCTACAATGAGCAGTTCTTC
D: .; V: TRBV28; J: TRBJ1-4; size: .; length: 14; CDR3: CASIGARRNEKLFF; DNA: TGTGCCAGCATCGGGGCGCGGAGGAATGAAAAACTGTTTTTT
D: TRBD2; V: TRBV28; J: TRBJ2-7; size: .; length: 16; CDR3: CASSLTRLAGANEQYF; DNA: TGTGCCAGCAGCCTTACCCGACTAGCGGGAGCCAACGAGCAGTACTTC
D: TRBD1; V: TRBV5-1; J: TRBJ2-5; size: .; length: 18; CDR3: CASSLRQGLLGYQETQYF; DNA: TGCGCCAGCAGCTTAAGACAGGGCCTCCTGGGGTACCAAGAGACCCAGTACTTC
D: TRBD2; V: TRBV27; J: TRBJ2-1; size: .; length: 16; CDR3: CASSLWGTSGSNEQFF; DNA: TGTGCCAGCAGTTTATGGGGGACTAGCGGGAGTAATGAGCAGTTCTTC
D: .; V: TRBV5-6; J: TRBJ2-3; size: .; length: 15; CDR3: CASSLTAESTDTQYF; DNA: TGTGCCAGCAGCTTGACGGCGGAAAGCACAGATACGCAGTATTTT
D: .; V: TRBV6-1; J: TRBJ1-1; size: .; length: 13; CDR3: CASIFDWNTEAFF; DNA: TGTGCCAGCATCTTCGACTGGAACACTGAAGCTTTCTTT
D: TRBD2; V: TRBV14; J: TRBJ2-3; size: .; length: 18; CDR3: CASSTPWTSGSHTDTQYF; DNA: TGTGCCAGCAGCACACCCTGGACTAGCGGCAGTCACACAGATACGCAGTATTTT
D: .; V: TRBV27; J: TRBJ1-2; size: .; length: 13; CDR3: CASSLGRNYGYTF; DNA: TGTGCCAGCAGTTTAGGTCGAAACTATGGCTACACCTTC
D: .; V: TRBV28; J: TRBJ1-1; size: .; length: 11; CDR3: CASSLGSEAFF; DNA: TGTGCCAGCAGTTTAGGCTCTGAAGCTTTCTTT
D: TRBD2; V: TRBV4-2; J: TRBJ2-1; size: .; length: 17; CDR3: CASSQGAGGLALNEQFF; DNA: TGTGCCAGCAGCCAAGGGGCAGGGGGACTAGCTCTTAATGAGCAGTTCTTC
D: .; V: TRBV9; J: TRBJ2-3; size: .; length: 14; CDR3: CASSVSGSTDTQYF; DNA: TGTGCCAGCAGCGTTAGCGGAAGCACAGATACGCAGTATTTT
D: .; V: TRBV7-9; J: TRBJ2-7; size: .; length: 13; CDR3: CASSPSPTYEQYF; DNA: TGTGCCAGCAGCCCCTCGCCGACCTACGAGCAGTACTTC
D: TRBD2; V: TRBV7-9; J: TRBJ2-7; size: .; length: 15; CDR3: CASSPLGGGAYEQYF; DNA: TGTGCCAGCAGTCCCCTCGGGGGAGGGGCCTACGAGCAGTACTTC
D: .; V: TRBV5-4; J: TRBJ2-1; size: .; length: 15; CDR3: CASSSTVYGHNEQFF; DNA: TGTGCCAGCAGCTCGACAGTTTATGGGCACAATGAGCAGTTCTTC
D: TRBD2; V: TRBV28; J: TRBJ2-1; size: .; length: 15; CDR3: CASSLLAGDYNEQFF; DNA: TGTGCCAGCAGTTTACTAGCGGGAGACTACAATGAGCAGTTCTTC
D: .; V: TRBV30; J: TRBJ2-2; size: .; length: 11; CDR3: CAWEATGELFF; DNA: TGTGCCTGGGAGGCAACCGGGGAGCTGTTTTTT
D: .; V: TRBV7-2; J: TRBJ2-5; size: .; length: 15; CDR3: CASSLGTVWGETQYF; DNA: TGTGCCAGCAGCTTAGGGACCGTCTGGGGGGAGACCCAGTACTTC
D: .; V: TRBV29-1; J: TRBJ2-1; size: .; length: 13; CDR3: CSVRPLIGVEQFF; DNA: TGCAGCGTTAGGCCCCTCATCGGGGTCGAGCAGTTCTTC
D: TRBD2; V: TRBV27; J: TRBJ2-7; size: .; length: 13; CDR3: CASRGGTAYEQYF; DNA: TGTGCCAGCAGGGGGGGGACGGCCTACGAGCAGTACTTC
D: .; V: TRBV9; J: TRBJ2-2; size: .; length: 14; CDR3: CASSVDREAGELFF; DNA: TGTGCCAGCAGCGTAGACAGGGAGGCCGGGGAGCTGTTTTTT